These 29 T cell receptor beta chains were sequenced from one sample in a study of STAT5B mutations in CD4+ large granular lymphocyte leukemia. Libraries were prepared by immunoSEQ multiplex PCR; TCRdb keeps only in-frame clonotypes and omits some of them. The data show over 45,000 clones, with less than 85% seen just once and 1.5% to 1.7% held by the top ten. What was sequenced was CD4+ T cells from blood buffy coats. These receptors were collected from a human donor in good health.

The V and J genes are TRBV6-5 and TRBJ1-1; D not certain. With 2 bases removed from V and 6 bases from J, the gap between germline ends came to 10 bases. CDR3 size: 13 residues. Germline CDR1 reads MNHEY; CDR2 reads SVGAGI. The CDR3 DNA follows: TGTGCCAGCAGTTACGATGTTCTCTCTGAAGCTTTCTTT. Translating it yields CASSYDVLSEAFF.

A few counts support this clone. This chain connects TRBV28 to TRBJ1-6; D call uncertain. The CDR3 has 13 amino acids. CDR1 MDHEN and CDR2 SYDVKM come from the germline V gene. V lost 1 base and J 9 bases, leaving 7 bases between the germline ends. CDR3 in amino acids: CASSLSRFSPLHF. The CDR3, as DNA: TGTGCCAGCAGTTTATCCCGGTTTTCACCCCTCCACTTT.

V usage is TRBV2 and J usage is TRBJ2-7; D gene ambiguous. Between the trimmed V and J ends, which lost 6 bases and 7 bases, there was a span of 10 bases. Germline CDR1 reads SNHLY; CDR2 reads FYNNEI. The CDR3 is made up of 11 amino acids. CDR3 in DNA: TGTGCCAGCAGCATGGCGGCAGAGCAGTACGTC. It encodes CASSMAAEQYV.

V usage is TRBV7-9 and J usage is TRBJ2-1; D is ambiguous. V gave up 2 bases and J gave up 4 bases, with 12 bases separating them. This CDR3 is 15 amino acids long. Germline V lookup: CDR1 SEHNR, CDR2 FQNEAQ (reference sequence). This CDR3 is CASSLPGGSYNEQFF. In DNA, the CDR3 is TGTGCCAGCAGCTTACCCGGCGGTAGTTACAATGAGCAGTTCTTC.

CDR3 protein: CASSERAGAQETQYF. Here the CDR3 DNA reads TGTGCCAGCAGTGAACGAGCAGGGGCCCAAGAGACCCAGTACTTC. The chain couples TRBV2 to TRBJ2-5, with D possibly TRBD1 on 6 matching bases. V was clipped by 2 bases and J by 1 base, with 11 bases between them. CDR1 and CDR2 (germline): SNHLY, FYNNEI. The CDR3 extends over 15 amino acids.

V gene TRBV5-1 combines with J gene TRBJ2-2; 7 nucleotides agree with TRBD1. Germline V gene data show CDR1 as SGHRS and CDR2 as YFSETQ. This CDR3 is 14 amino acids long. J gave up 4 bases and V 6 bases, and 6 bases lay outside the gene matches. CDR3 bases: TGCGCCAGCAACCCGACAGGGAGCACCGGGGAGCTGTTTTTT. Protein: CASNPTGSTGELFF.

This clone has only a few counts. J is TRBJ2-2 and V is TRBV5-1; 8 nucleotides align to TRBD2. CDR1 is SGHRS, CDR2 YFSETQ, per germline. The V and J ends lost 3 bases and 0 bases, in that order; junction bases with no gene match: 4. The CDR3 sequence is 16 residues long. The CDR3 region is CASSSQAGANTGELFF. The CDR3 DNA reads as TGCGCCAGCAGCTCCCAAGCGGGGGCGAACACCGGGGAGCTGTTTTTT.

The chain links TRBV2 to TRBJ2-2, with D unresolved. Germline V lookup: CDR1 SNHLY, CDR2 FYNNEI. Trimming took 5 bases from V and 1 from J, leaving 5 bases between them. CDR3 length: 13 amino acids. CDR3 region: CASSSENTGELFF. CDR3 coding DNA: TGTGCCAGCAGTAGCGAGAACACCGGGGAGCTGTTTTTT.

The chain recombines TRBV7-2 with TRBJ2-5; D unclear. The CDR3 length is 12 residues. Germline values: CDR1 SGHTA, CDR2 FQGNSA. Trimming took off 6 bases at V and 4 bases at J, with 9 bases between the two ends. The CDR3 region has the DNA TGTGCCAGCAGTGGAACAAGAGAGACCCAGTACTTC. Its protein product is CASSGTRETQYF.

The chain joins TRBV19 to TRBJ1-1; 8 bases line up with TRBD1. This CDR3 comprises 15 residues. The V segment lost 7 bases and the J segment 0 bases; nucleotides outside the gene matches: 7. Germline-derived CDR1 and CDR2 are LNHDA and SQIVND (reference sequence). The CDR3 nucleotides read TGTGCCAGTATGGACCCAGGGGGCTTGAACACTGAAGCTTTCTTT. This gives the protein CASMDPGGLNTEAFF.

V usage is TRBV12-5 and J usage is TRBJ1-2, with 8 bases matching TRBD1. The CDR3 is 12 residues long. With V trimmed by 5 bases and J by 8 bases, 4 bases remained unmatched. Germline V lookup: CDR1 LGHNT, CDR2 FRNRAP. In DNA form, the CDR3 reads TGTGCTAGTGGTACTGGGACAGGCGGCTACACCTTC. This encodes CASGTGTGGYTF.

The chain recombines TRBV30 with TRBJ2-5; TRBD2 agrees at 8 bases. Germline CDR1 reads GTSNPN; CDR2 reads SVGIG (reference sequence). This CDR3 has 14 amino acids. The V segment lost 2 bases and the J segment 2 bases; nucleotides outside the gene matches: 4. CDR3 in amino acids: CAWSRSGGQETQYF. CDR3 DNA sequence: TGTGCCTGGAGTCGATCGGGGGGGCAAGAGACCCAGTACTTC.

The chain combines TRBV7-2 with TRBJ2-6; 10 positions agree with TRBD2. Trimming cost V 7 bases and J 0 bases; bases outside gene matches: 6. Per the germline V gene, CDR1 is SGHTA and CDR2 is FQGNSA. The CDR3 length is 17 residues. The CDR3 spells CASIWLAGDSGANVLTF. In nucleotides, the CDR3 is TGTGCCAGCATTTGGCTAGCGGGGGACTCTGGGGCCAACGTCCTGACTTTC.

In its sample, this clone was seen a few times. This sequence joins TRBV2 and TRBJ1-5, with D hard to call. Germline loops: CDR1 SNHLY, CDR2 FYNNEI. The V and J ends lost 10 bases and 0 bases respectively, with 16 bases between them. This CDR3 is 15 amino acids long. The CDR3 DNA is TGTGCCACGCTCCCGGGCCGAACTAGCAATCAGCCCCAGCATTTT. Translation: CATLPGRTSNQPQHF.

The V gene is TRBV28, the J gene TRBJ1-4; 7 bases align to TRBD1. Germline assignment: CDR1 MDHEN and CDR2 SYDVKM. The CDR3 runs 14 residues. With V trimmed by 7 bases and J by 3 bases, 5 bases remained unmatched. CDR3 sequence reads: CASKSGTANEKLFF. The CDR3 DNA sequence: TGTGCCAGCAAATCCGGGACAGCTAATGAAAAACTGTTTTTT.

The V and J genes are TRBV18 and TRBJ1-1; 10 bases fit TRBD1. The CDR3 loop spans 14 amino acids. Germline CDR1 and CDR2: KGHSH and LQKENI. After removal of 5 bases from V and 0 bases from J, the junction contained 0 bases not matched to a gene. The CDR3 is CASSGQGVNTEAFF. DNA of the CDR3: TGTGCCAGCTCAGGACAGGGGGTGAACACTGAAGCTTTCTTT. The full variable domain, its missing parts supplied by reference TRBV18 and TRBJ1-1, is NAGVMQNPRHLVRRRGQEARLRCSPMKGHSHVYWYRQLPEEGLKFMVYLQKENIIDESGMPKERFSAEFPKEGPSILRIQQVVRGDSAAYFCASSGQGVNTEAFFGQGTRLTVV.

The genes are TRBV25-1 and TRBJ2-5; D unclear. CDR3 length equals 13 residues. Germline CDR1 and CDR2: MGHDK and SYGVNS. Trimming stripped 3 bases from V and 0 bases from J, with 5 bases between. CDR3 bases: TGTGCCAGCAGTGAGACCTACCAAGAGACCCAGTACTTC. This encodes CASSETYQETQYF.

The rearrangement uses TRBV5-8 and TRBJ2-5; D gene unclear. CDR1 and CDR2 from the germline V gene are SGHTS and YDEGEE. Trimming shortened V by 0 bases and J by 4 bases, and 16 bases separated the two germline ends. This CDR3 is 16 amino acids long. CDR3 protein: CASSLGGSWAGETQYF. The CDR3 bases are TGTGCCAGCAGCTTGGGCGGTAGTTGGGCTGGAGAGACCCAGTACTTC.

The rearrangement uses TRBV7-2 and TRBJ2-3; tentatively, D is TRBD2 (5 bases). This CDR3 contains 16 residues. Trimming pared 5 bases from V and 3 bases from J, leaving 18 bases between. CDR1 SGHTA and CDR2 FQGNSA come from the germline V gene. CDR3 sequence: CASSRLKVPGTDTQYF. The CDR3 nucleotides read TGTGCCAGCAGCCGACTGAAGGTACCGGGGACAGATACGCAGTATTTT.

This clone has just a few counts. The chain employs TRBV19 and TRBJ1-2; D is undetermined. Between the trimmed V and J ends, which lost 4 bases and 4 bases, there was a span of 7 bases. CDR1 LNHDA and CDR2 SQIVND come from the germline V gene (reference sequence). CDR3 length: 12 amino acids. The CDR3 DNA is TGTGCCAGTAGTACGGACGGCTATGGCTACACCTTC. As protein: CASSTDGYGYTF.

This chain links TRBV9 with TRBJ2-3, with no clear D. Germline loops: CDR1 SGDLS, CDR2 YYNGEE. The CDR3 extends over 18 amino acids. The V and J ends lost 4 bases and 0 bases respectively, with 21 bases between them. CDR3 residues: CASSRIGLEGISTDTQYF. As DNA, the CDR3 is TGTGCCAGCAGCCGAATAGGGCTAGAAGGGATTAGCACAGATACGCAGTATTTT.

V and J are TRBV10-3 and TRBJ1-6, with TRBD1 matching 7 bases. J was trimmed by 7 bases and V by 10 bases; bases with no gene match: 4. The germline V gene encodes CDR1 ENHRY and CDR2 SYGVKD. This CDR3 region has 12 residues. The CDR3 sequence is CATRDRNSPLHF. The CDR3 DNA reads TGTGCCACTAGGGACAGAAATTCACCCCTCCACTTT.

The genes are TRBV2 and TRBJ2-2; D not certain. The CDR3 is made up of 14 amino acids. Per germline, CDR1 SNHLY and CDR2 FYNNEI. Trimming took 2 bases from V and 6 from J, leaving 10 bases between them. The CDR3 protein is CASSERLSSGELFF. The DNA for the CDR3 is TGTGCCAGCAGTGAACGGTTATCATCCGGGGAGCTGTTTTTT.

The chain links TRBV29-1 to TRBJ1-4, with D possibly matching TRBD1 (5 bases). Per the germline V gene, CDR1 is SQVTM and CDR2 is ANQGSEA. The germline V and J ends were trimmed by 4 bases and 2 bases, with 11 bases remaining between them. The CDR3 contains 14 residues. The DNA for the CDR3 is TGCAGCGTTGGGGGGGGAGTGACTAATGAAAAACTGTTTTTT. Its translation: CSVGGGVTNEKLFF.

This rearrangement joins TRBV5-1 to TRBJ2-1, with D perhaps TRBD1 or TRBD2 (5 bases each). Trimming cost V 6 bases and J 7 bases, with 17 bases left between them. Germline V gene data show CDR1 as SGHRS and CDR2 as YFSETQ. The CDR3 length is 14 residues. The CDR3 reads CASTSTGTNNEQFF. The CDR3 bases are TGCGCCAGCACCTCAACCGGGACGAATAATGAGCAGTTCTTC.

This clone was recorded a few times. V usage is TRBV11-2 and J usage is TRBJ1-1; D possibly corresponds to TRBD1 (5 bases). In germline, CDR1 is SGHAT, CDR2 FQNNGV. The CDR3 runs 15 residues. V was clipped by 4 bases and J by 0 bases, with 12 bases between them. The CDR3 loop reads CASSSIGALNTEAFF. DNA for the CDR3: TGTGCCAGCAGCTCCATAGGGGCACTGAACACTGAAGCTTTCTTT.

The chain combines TRBV14 with TRBJ1-3; D ambiguous. Looked up from germline, CDR1 is SGHDN and CDR2 is FVKESK. This CDR3 has 17 amino acids. Deletions cut 1 base from V and 0 bases from J, with 13 bases between. The CDR3 sequence: CASSQVGINLSGNTIYF. CDR3 sequence (DNA): TGTGCCAGCAGCCAAGTCGGCATAAACCTCTCTGGAAACACCATATATTTT.

The V and J genes are TRBV5-5 and TRBJ2-5, with a possible D match to TRBD1 (6 bases). The V gene's germline CDR1 is SGHKS and CDR2 YYEKEE (reference sequence). V shed 4 bases and J shed 5 bases, with 12 bases lying between them. This CDR3 spans 13 amino acids. This chain's CDR3 is CASSPWGQETQYF. The CDR3, as DNA: TGTGCCAGCAGCCCGTGGGGGCAGGAGACCCAGTACTTC.

V usage is TRBV11-2 and J usage is TRBJ2-1; TRBD2 agrees at 10 bases. With 5 bases clipped from V and 7 bases from J, the junction kept 11 bases outside the gene matches. The CDR3 totals 16 residues. Germline values: CDR1 SGHAT, CDR2 FQNNGV. The CDR3 DNA is TGTGCCAGCAGCCGTACTAGCGGGGAGTCAAGGAATGAGCAGTTCTTC. Residues: CASSRTSGESRNEQFF.